This passage covers 13 T cell receptor beta chains from one sample sequenced in a study of cytomegalovirus exposure and HLA in healthy donors. Data came from immunoSEQ multiplex PCR; TCRdb stores just in-frame clones and leaves some out. The sample yields about 360,000 clones, more than 80% seen once. The sample was PBMCs. The origin of the receptors is a woman aged 18-29 years in good health and CMV-seronegative.

The chain is built from TRBV29-1 and TRBJ2-7; 12 bases match TRBD1. CDR1 and CDR2 from the germline V gene are SQVTM and ANQGSEA. The CDR3 consists of 14 residues. The ends lost 4 bases at V and 2 bases at J; junction bases unmatched: 3. The CDR3 spells CSVGDRGHPYEQYF. The CDR3 bases are TGCAGCGTTGGGGACAGGGGGCATCCCTACGAGCAGTACTTC.

This rearrangement joins TRBV19 to TRBJ1-5; 8 nucleotides align to TRBD1. With 3 bases clipped from V and 4 bases from J, the junction kept 5 bases outside the gene matches. Germline assignment: CDR1 LNHDA and CDR2 SQIVND (reference sequence). The CDR3 is 15 amino acids. The CDR3 sequence: CASSMGTGRNQPQHF. The CDR3 DNA sequence: TGTGCCAGTAGTATGGGGACAGGTCGAAATCAGCCCCAGCATTTT.

The V gene is TRBV7-2, the J gene TRBJ2-7, with D tentatively TRBD1 (5 bases). Per the germline V gene, CDR1 is SGHTA and CDR2 is FQGNSA. Trimming removed 3 bases at V and 6 bases at J, with 18 bases between. This CDR3 is 15 amino acids long. The CDR3, as DNA: TGTGCCAGCAGCTTTCGCCCAGGGAATACGTTCGAGCAGTACTTC. It is translated as CASSFRPGNTFEQYF.

This clone has a single count. This chain uses TRBV2 with TRBJ2-2; D unclear. CDR1 SNHLY and CDR2 FYNNEI come from the germline V gene. V was cut by 7 bases and J by 13 bases, with 16 bases left in between. The CDR3 is 12 residues long. The CDR3 loop is CASKLTEFALFF. CDR3 DNA: TGTGCCAGCAAATTAACTGAATTTGCGCTGTTTTTT.

Regarding this clone: The identical CDR3 is also encoded by other nucleotide sequences in the sample. The genes are TRBV7-2 and TRBJ2-1, with no clear D. The ends were cut back, 2 bases at V and 5 bases at J, with 4 bases in the middle. CDR3 size: 12 residues. CDR1 is SGHTA and CDR2 is FQGNSA in the germline V gene. The CDR3 protein is CASSLLNNEQFF. The CDR3 coding sequence is TGTGCCAGCAGCTTACTTAACAATGAGCAGTTCTTC.

Notes on this clone: One end of the junction does not line up with germline, which may come from a read error. V and J are TRBV6-4 and TRBJ2-4, with D perhaps TRBD1 (6 bases). This CDR3 comprises 13 residues. Germline assignment: CDR1 MRHNA and CDR2 SNTAGT. The CDR3 loop reads CASSEGSGAPRHF. CDR3 DNA: TGTGCCAGCAGTGAAGGTTCAGGGGCCCCTAGACACTTC.

V is TRBV20-1 and J is TRBJ1-2, with D unclear. This CDR3 has 10 residues. Per germline, CDR1 DFQATT and CDR2 SNEGSKA (reference sequence). The germline V and J ends were trimmed by 6 bases and 9 bases, with 11 bases remaining between them. In nucleotides, the CDR3 is TGCAGTGCAAATGTATATAGCTACACCTTC. This sequence encodes CSANVYSYTF.

CDR3: CASRLAGTDTQYF. The CDR3 coding sequence is TGTGCCAGCCGACTAGCGGGCACAGATACGCAGTATTTT. The V gene is TRBV6-5, the J gene TRBJ2-3; TRBD2 matches at 9 bases. J lost 1 base, V lost 8 bases, and 1 base had no gene match. From germline, CDR1 is MNHEY and CDR2 SVGAGI. This CDR3 spans 13 amino acids.

The chain combines TRBV9 with TRBJ2-3; 9 positions match TRBD1. V shed 4 bases and J 4 bases; nucleotides not matched to a gene: 7. The germline CDR1 and CDR2 sequences are SGDLS and YYNGEE. This CDR3 contains 15 residues. The chain's CDR3 is CASSSRTGEADTQYF. The CDR3 region has the DNA TGTGCCAGCAGCTCCAGGACAGGGGAGGCAGATACGCAGTATTTT.

The genes are TRBV19 and TRBJ2-3, with TRBD2 matching over 13 bases. This CDR3 contains 16 residues. Germline CDR1 and CDR2: LNHDA and SQIVND (reference sequence). V dropped 4 bases and J dropped 6; count of bases not matched to a gene: 7. The CDR3 loop reads CASSTGTSGTADTQYF. The CDR3 DNA reads as TGTGCCAGTAGTACGGGGACTAGCGGGACGGCGGATACGCAGTATTTT.

The chain carries TRBV4-1 and TRBJ1-2, with 7 positions matching TRBD1. The V segment lost 2 bases and the J segment 4 bases; nucleotides outside the gene matches: 10. The V gene's germline CDR1 is MGHRA and CDR2 YSYEKL. The CDR3 spans 16 residues. The CDR3 here is CASSQQPGQRRYGYTF. CDR3 coding DNA: TGCGCCAGCAGCCAACAACCGGGACAGAGACGCTATGGCTACACCTTC.

The CDR3 DNA sequence: TGCGCCAGCAGGCAAGAGGACAGGGCGGGATTGGAGACCCAGTACTTC. It yields the protein CASRQEDRAGLETQYF. The chain recombines TRBV5-1 with TRBJ2-5; 8 bases fit TRBD1. After removal of 5 bases from V and 5 bases from J, the junction contained 14 bases not matched to a gene. Germline CDR1 reads SGHRS; CDR2 reads YFSETQ. The CDR3 spans 16 residues.

The chain uses TRBV11-2 and TRBJ1-1; D possibly corresponds to TRBD1 (5 bases). V shed 4 bases and J shed 3 bases, with 15 bases lying between them. CDR1 and CDR2 (germline): SGHAT, FQNNGV. This CDR3 region has 15 residues. CDR3 protein: CASSWGRGRDTEAFF. The CDR3 nucleotides read TGTGCCAGCAGCTGGGGGAGGGGAAGGGACACTGAAGCTTTCTTT.